The next 21 T cell receptor beta chains were all read from a single sample in a study of CD8 T cells in ankylosing spondylitis. Their cognate antigens are unknown. Notes on the study in general: Ankylosing spondylitis blood appeared to carry a characteristic TCR beta motif of several highly homologous variants.

TCRdb itself ran the 5' RACE reads through MiXCR, one entry per CDR3 protein. This repertoire shows a few hundred thousand distinct CDR3 sequences, roughly 17% found once; its top ten account for over 0.9%. The sequenced sample was blood, either unsorted or a sorted T cell fraction (not recorded which). The receptors were gathered from a male donor with ankylosing spondylitis.

This clonotype has more than one count but fewer than ten. The V gene is TRBV12-3 or TRBV12-4, the J gene TRBJ2-3; maybe TRBD2 (5 bases). The CDR3 length is 17 residues. The ends were cut back, 1 base at V and 0 bases at J, with 14 bases in the middle. This chain's CDR3 is CASSLGLALSSTDTQYF. Written as DNA, the CDR3 is TGTGCCAGCAGTTTAGGGCTAGCTCTGTCTAGCACAGATACGCAGTATTTT.

At least ten counts were recorded for this clonotype. V is TRBV2 and J is TRBJ2-1, with D hard to call. Trimming left V 5 bases short and J 0 bases short, with 14 bases between. The CDR3 runs to 16 residues. Germline CDR1 SNHLY, CDR2 FYNNEI. The CDR3 protein is CASSFLGPGSYNEQFF. The DNA of the CDR3 is TGTGCCAGCAGTTTCCTTGGCCCCGGCTCCTACAATGAGCAGTTCTTC.

The rearrangement joins TRBV10-3 to TRBJ1-1; D might be TRBD1 (5 bases). The CDR3 is 16 residues long. V was clipped by 2 bases and J by 5 bases, with 18 bases between them. Looked up from germline, CDR1 is ENHRY and CDR2 is SYGVKD. CDR3 residues: CAISEIASGGVTEAFF. The CDR3 nucleotides are TGTGCCATCAGTGAGATCGCCTCAGGAGGGGTTACTGAAGCTTTCTTT.

This clonotype was recorded many times. The chain is built from TRBV3-1 and TRBJ2-7; D unclear. The V gene lost 0 bases and the J gene lost 2 bases, with 2 bases spanning the gap. The CDR3 sequence is 12 residues long. Germline V lookup: CDR1 LGHDT, CDR2 YNNKEL (reference sequence). CDR3 nucleotide sequence: TGTGCCAGCAGCCAAGAAGCCTACGAGCAGTACTTC. This sequence encodes CASSQEAYEQYF.

This clonotype was recorded a few times. Written as DNA, the CDR3 is TGCAGTGCTGCTACTCTAAAGACCCAGTACTTC. Translating gives CSAATLKTQYF. V is TRBV20-1 and J is TRBJ2-5; D not certain. V was pared by 5 bases and J by 6 bases, with 10 bases between. The CDR3 contains 11 residues. The germline gives CDR1 DFQATT, CDR2 SNEGSKA (reference sequence).

This clonotype has ten or more counts. V gene TRBV10-3 combines with J gene TRBJ2-7; 7 bases are a match to TRBD2. CDR1 and CDR2 from the germline V gene are ENHRY and SYGVKD. The CDR3 extends over 17 amino acids. V trimming: 2 bases; J trimming: 0 bases; junction bases outside the gene matches: 10. CDR3 nucleotide sequence: TGTGCCATCAGTGAGCTACACAAGGGGAGGGACTCCTACGAGCAGTACTTC. Translated, it gives CAISELHKGRDSYEQYF.

The V call is TRBV6-5, the J call TRBJ2-1; 10 bases agree with TRBD2. CDR1 and CDR2 (germline): MNHEY, SVGAGI. J lost 5 bases, V lost 0 bases, and 4 bases had no gene match. CDR3 length equals 16 residues. CDR3 sequence reads: CASSYSWTSGNNEQFF. The CDR3 coding sequence is TGTGCCAGCAGTTACTCGTGGACTAGCGGAAACAATGAGCAGTTCTTC.

The chain carries TRBV7-2 and TRBJ2-5; TRBD2 matches at 9 bases. The CDR3 consists of 14 residues. V lost 6 bases to trimming and J lost 5 bases; unmatched junction nucleotides: 7. Germline V gives CDR1 SGHTA, CDR2 FQGNSA. CDR3 loop: CASRAGGPKETQYF. CDR3 nucleotides: TGTGCCAGCAGAGCGGGAGGCCCCAAGGAGACCCAGTACTTC. Looking up the rest from reference TRBV7-2 and TRBJ2-5 gives the full variable domain: GAGVSQSPSNKVTEKGKDVELRCDPISGHTALYWYRQSLGQGLEFLIYFQGNSAPDKSGLPSDRFSAERTGGSVSTLTIQRTQQEDSAVYLCASRAGGPKETQYFGPGTRLLVL.

The V and J genes are TRBV19 and TRBJ1-1, with 8 bases matching TRBD1. This CDR3 comprises 14 residues. Germline CDR1 and CDR2: LNHDA and SQIVND (reference sequence). V was clipped by 4 bases and J by 6 bases; unmatched bases: 7. This CDR3 is CASSRGQGKAEAFF. The CDR3 region has the DNA TGTGCCAGTAGTAGAGGACAGGGCAAGGCTGAAGCTTTCTTT.

This clonotype was seen only a few times. The rearrangement joins TRBV20-1 to TRBJ2-5, with D possibly being TRBD2 (5 bases). The CDR3 has 16 residues. Germline CDR1 and CDR2: DFQATT and SNEGSKA (reference sequence). Trimming stripped 5 bases from V and 1 base from J, with 20 bases between. The chain's CDR3 is CSAGRGATIAQETQYF. The CDR3, as DNA: TGCAGTGCTGGCCGGGGAGCCACAATCGCCCAAGAGACCCAGTACTTC.

This clonotype was observed a handful of times. The V call is TRBV6-1, the J call TRBJ1-5; weak D call: TRBD1 (5 bases). The CDR3 extends over 14 amino acids. Germline V lookup: CDR1 MNHNS, CDR2 SASEGT. The V end lost 7 bases, the J end lost 2 bases, and 12 bases lay between the germline ends. The CDR3: CASKELGGNQPQHF. CDR3 DNA: TGTGCCAGCAAGGAGCTGGGGGGCAATCAGCCCCAGCATTTT.

A few counts support this clonotype. V and J are TRBV30 and TRBJ2-7, with D possibly being TRBD1 (6 bases). Germline values: CDR1 GTSNPN, CDR2 SVGIG (reference sequence). V lost 4 bases, J lost 5 bases, and 12 bases lay in between. CDR3 size: 12 residues. As DNA, the CDR3 is TGTGCCTGGACCAGGGGTGCCCACGAGCAGTACTTC. This gives the protein CAWTRGAHEQYF.

The genes are TRBV7-2 and TRBJ1-5; 9 nucleotides agree with TRBD1. V lost 5 bases and J lost 2; bases outside the gene matches: 4. CDR1 and CDR2 (germline): SGHTA, FQGNSA. This CDR3 comprises 15 residues. CDR3 sequence (DNA): TGTGCCAGCAGCCCGAGGACAGGGGGCAATCAGCCCCAGCATTTT. Translation: CASSPRTGGNQPQHF. Drawing the rest from reference TRBV7-2 and TRBJ1-5, the complete variable domain is GAGVSQSPSNKVTEKGKDVELRCDPISGHTALYWYRQSLGQGLEFLIYFQGNSAPDKSGLPSDRFSAERTGGSVSTLTIQRTQQEDSAVYLCASSPRTGGNQPQHFGDGTRLSIL.

The rearrangement uses TRBV14 and TRBJ2-1; 11 nucleotides match TRBD2. V shed 2 bases, J shed 8 bases, and the junction held 11 bases outside the gene matches. CDR3 length: 17 amino acids. Germline V gene data show CDR1 as SGHDN and CDR2 as FVKESK. Written as DNA, the CDR3 is TGTGCCAGCAGCCAACCCTTACTTAGCGGGAGGGCCCATGAGCAGTTCTTC. This translates into CASSQPLLSGRAHEQFF. Supplemented by reference TRBV14 and TRBJ2-1, the full variable domain reads EAGVTQFPSHSVIEKGQTVTLRCDPISGHDNLYWYRRVMGKEIKFLLHFVKESKQDESGMPNNRFLAERTGGTYSTLKVQPAELEDSGVYFCASSQPLLSGRAHEQFFGPGTRLTVL.

This rearrangement joins TRBV12-3 or TRBV12-4 to TRBJ2-7; 10 positions agree with TRBD1. The J segment lost 3 bases and the V segment lost 5 bases, leaving 13 bases of the junction unmatched. This CDR3 has 17 residues. CDR3 sequence: CASSLGQGGPRDYEQYF. The CDR3 nucleotides read TGTGCCAGCAGTCTCGGACAGGGGGGCCCTAGAGACTACGAGCAGTACTTC.

The chain couples TRBV9 to TRBJ2-2; TRBD2 agrees at 11 bases. The junction had 3 bases not matched to a gene; V was cut back by 4 bases and J by 4 bases. Looked up from germline, CDR1 is SGDLS and CDR2 is YYNGEE. The CDR3 totals 15 residues. CDR3: CASSKTSGVTGELFF. CDR3 in DNA: TGTGCCAGCAGCAAGACTAGCGGGGTCACCGGGGAGCTGTTTTTT.

At least ten counts were recorded for this clonotype. The rearrangement links TRBV12-3 or TRBV12-4 to TRBJ2-1; D is unclear. The CDR3 spans 13 residues. Deletions cut 3 bases from V and 3 bases from J, with 6 bases between. In DNA, the CDR3 is TGTGCCAGCAGTTTGGTCCACTACAATGAGCAGTTCTTC. Encoded protein: CASSLVHYNEQFF.

This clonotype was recorded a few times. V gene TRBV3-1 combines with J gene TRBJ2-7; TRBD1 matches at 11 bases. J was trimmed by 6 bases and V by 3 bases; bases with no gene match: 7. Germline assignment: CDR1 LGHDT and CDR2 YNNKEL (reference sequence). CDR3 length: 15 residues. CDR3 nucleotides: TGTGCCAGCAGCCATACCGGGACAGGGGGAAGCGAGCAGTACTTC. Encoded protein: CASSHTGTGGSEQYF.

Details on this clonotype: One junction end does not reproduce the germline sequence, and a read error may be involved. In DNA form, the CDR3 reads TGTGCCCGCAGCAACCCGGGACTAGCGGGAGGGCCAGGCACCGGGGAGCTGTTTTTT. Its protein is CARSNPGLAGGPGTGELFF. The genes are TRBV12-3 or TRBV12-4 and TRBJ2-2; TRBD2 matches 16 bases. The CDR3 is 19 residues long.

This clonotype was counted a few times. The gene calls are TRBV18 and TRBJ2-7; the D gene is possibly TRBD1 (5 bases). Trimming took off 6 bases at V and 6 bases at J, with 15 bases between the two ends. The CDR3 runs 13 residues. The germline V gene has CDR1 KGHSH and CDR2 LQKENI. CDR3 protein: CASSPLDKREQYF. CDR3 bases: TGTGCCAGCTCTCCCCTGGACAAGCGCGAGCAGTACTTC.

Only a few counts were recorded for this clonotype. V and J are TRBV20-1 and TRBJ1-2; 8 bases line up with TRBD1. The CDR3 length is 13 residues. Germline lookup yields CDR1 DFQATT and CDR2 SNEGSKA (reference sequence). The J segment lost 2 bases and the V segment lost 4 bases, leaving 3 bases of the junction unmatched. The CDR3 protein is CSATRTGNYGYTF. In DNA, the CDR3 is TGCAGTGCTACACGGACAGGGAACTATGGCTACACCTTC.